This TCR beta chain was documented in a study of identical twins. General study findings and limits: Abundant cord blood beta clonotypes carried fewer insertions; memory repertoires showed none. The study based its conclusions on cross-sectional statistical analysis and did not follow the same donors. Researchers caution that invariant MAIT and iNKT cells could partly confound zero-insertion analyses.

Trimming stripped 2 bases from V and 0 bases from J, with 9 bases between. Germline V gene sequence: CDR1 SGHDT, CDR2 YYEEEE. The CDR3 is made up of 15 amino acids. MiXCR, run by TCRdb on the 5' RACE reads, gives a single entry per CDR3 protein. The sample holds 500,000 to 650,000 distinct CDR3 sequences; 20% to 25% are singletons and the top ten take roughly 0.5%. Only a few counts were recorded for this clonotype. Its antigen is unknown. Another study also made use of these data, one on yellow fever vaccine responses in identical twins. This second report adds: Reportedly, the T cell response mounted by twins to vaccine seemed partly convergent, partly personalized.

This sequence originates from a woman younger than 30 in good health. The V and J genes are TRBV5-6 and TRBJ2-1; D gene ambiguous. Sequenced sample: CD4+ T cells sorted from blood. CDR3: CASSFGLVSYNEQFF. CDR3 bases: TGTGCCAGCAGCTTCGGTTTAGTCTCCTACAATGAGCAGTTCTTC.